The clone carrying this T cell receptor beta chain was detected only once. The record originates from a study of blood T cell repertoires in COVID-19. In the study overall: Samples of COVID-19 (acute and convalescent) were obtained from the United States, Italy and Spain.

Some clones are missing from TCRdb's copy, which holds only in-frame ones; the method was immunoSEQ multiplex PCR. The sample shows fewer than 50,000 clones, over 75% of them seen only once. CDR1 and CDR2 from the germline V gene are MNHNS and SASEGT. Germline trimming cut 4 bases from V and 1 base from J; bases unmatched to any gene: 12. This CDR3 is 17 amino acids long. The clonotype was recovered from a man aged 35 to 55 with active or convalescent COVID-19. The sample taken for sequencing was peripheral blood. This chain connects TRBV6-1 to TRBJ2-5; 7 bases line up with TRBD2. This CDR3 reads CASSGRNSGRAQETQYF. The CDR3 DNA reads as TGTGCCAGCAGTGGCCGCAATAGCGGGCGGGCCCAAGAGACCCAGTACTTC.